These 30 T cell receptor beta chains were sequenced from one sample in a study of blood T cells in healthy people across ages. Primers used in a second PCR of roughly 6 to 11 cycles were a sample-barcoded 5' primer and a J-beta primer mix. TCRdb fed the 5' RACE reads into MiXCR, producing one record per CDR3 protein. The sample carries about 1.8 million distinct CDR3 sequences, 49% recorded once. Sequenced: blood. The origin of the receptors is a woman aged 40 to 49 in good health.

This clonotype was seen a handful of times. The chain uses TRBV20-1 and TRBJ2-3, with 11 bases that match TRBD2. The J segment lost 0 bases and the V segment lost 4 bases, leaving 6 bases of the junction unmatched. Germline V CDR1 and CDR2: DFQATT, SNEGSKA (reference sequence). The CDR3 extends over 16 amino acids. The CDR3 DNA reads as TGCAGTGCTATCGAGGGGACTAGCGGTAGCACAGATACGCAGTATTTT. Translating it yields CSAIEGTSGSTDTQYF.

The chain uses TRBV6-1 and TRBJ1-6, with 7 nucleotides matching TRBD1. Germline V gene sequence: CDR1 MNHNS, CDR2 SASEGT. This CDR3 comprises 14 residues. V gave up 1 base and J gave up 9 bases; unmatched junction bases: 3. In DNA, the CDR3 is TGTGCCAGCAGTGAAGGGGACAGACTTTCACCCCTCCACTTT. Its protein product is CASSEGDRLSPLHF.

The chain combines TRBV7-2 with TRBJ2-3; D remains unclear. From germline, CDR1 is SGHTA and CDR2 FQGNSA. The length of the CDR3 is 15 residues. The ends were cut back, 4 bases at V and 2 bases at J, with 13 bases in the middle. Here the CDR3 reads CASSSLDELTDTQYF. Here the CDR3 DNA reads TGTGCCAGCAGCTCTTTAGACGAACTCACAGATACGCAGTATTTT. Variable domain in full (rest from reference TRBV7-2 and TRBJ2-3): GAGVSQSPSNKVTEKGKDVELRCDPISGHTALYWYRQSLGQGLEFLIYFQGNSAPDKSGLPSDRFSAERTGGSVSTLTIQRTQQEDSAVYLCASSSLDELTDTQYFGPGTRLTVL.

The chain employs TRBV11-2 and TRBJ2-4; TRBD2 matches 12 bases. TRBJ2-5 explains the end of the DNA better; the J call may be wrong. CDR3 length: 16 residues. The germline CDR1 and CDR2 sequences are SGHAT and FQNNGV. The CDR3 is CASSITSGGIQETQYF. The DNA of the CDR3 is TGTGCCAGCAGCATCACTAGCGGGGGGATCCAAGAGACCCAGTACTTC.

The V and J genes are TRBV5-1 and TRBJ2-1; D not resolved. Trimming removed 0 bases from V and 3 bases from J, with 13 bases in between. The CDR3 loop spans 16 amino acids. Germline lookup yields CDR1 SGHRS and CDR2 YFSETQ. CDR3 protein: CASSLAEGSLYNEQFF. The CDR3 coding sequence is TGCGCCAGCAGCTTGGCCGAAGGATCCCTCTACAATGAGCAGTTCTTC.

V usage is TRBV28 and J usage is TRBJ1-5, with D tentatively TRBD1 (6 bases). Trimming left V 6 bases short and J 4 bases short, with 16 bases between. The CDR3 loop spans 15 amino acids. Germline V CDR1 and CDR2: MDHEN, SYDVKM. This CDR3 reads CASSSQGMGNQPQHF. In DNA, the CDR3 is TGTGCCAGCAGCTCTCAGGGGATGGGGAATCAGCCCCAGCATTTT.

This clonotype has only a few counts. CDR3 nucleotide sequence: TGTGCCAGCAGTTACCTGGAAACAGATACGCAGTATTTT. As protein: CASSYLETDTQYF. The chain carries TRBV6-2 or TRBV6-3 and TRBJ2-3; unclear D gene. This CDR3 comprises 13 residues. Germline V gene data show CDR1 as MNHEY and CDR2 as SVGEGT. Trimming removed 2 bases at V and 3 bases at J, with 6 bases between.

The chain is built from TRBV5-6 and TRBJ1-2, with 8 bases identical to TRBD1. The junction had 4 bases not matched to a gene; V was cut back by 9 bases and J by 3 bases. The CDR3 length is 12 residues. Germline CDR1 reads SGHDT; CDR2 reads YYEEEE. The CDR3 reads CATKQGDYGYTF. For the CDR3, the DNA is TGTGCCACCAAACAGGGGGACTATGGCTACACCTTC.

The V gene is TRBV6-2 or TRBV6-3, the J gene TRBJ2-3; D is unclear. Trimming removed 11 bases from V and 0 bases from J, with 15 bases in between. The CDR3 loop spans 14 amino acids. Looked up from germline, CDR1 is MNHEY and CDR2 is SVGEGT. The chain's CDR3 is CALAPGDSTDTQYF. The CDR3 nucleotides are TGTGCCCTTGCCCCAGGAGATAGCACAGATACGCAGTATTTT.

V and J are TRBV29-1 and TRBJ2-3; D possibly corresponds to TRBD2 (5 bases). Germline assignment: CDR1 SQVTM and CDR2 ANQGSEA. V gave up 5 bases and J gave up 0 bases, with 15 bases separating them. The CDR3 length is 15 residues. The CDR3 nucleotides read TGCAGCGTTACGGGAACAGAGGCTAGCACAGATACGCAGTATTTT. It is translated as CSVTGTEASTDTQYF.

Concerning this clonotype itself: The junction and the germline gene differ at one end; a read error may be behind it. The V gene is TRBV7-2, the J gene TRBJ2-1, with a weak D call TRBD1 (6 bases). Looked up from germline, CDR1 is SGHTA and CDR2 is FQGNSA. This CDR3 comprises 15 residues. In DNA, the CDR3 is TGTGCCAGCAGCATCCGGGACAACTCCTACAACGAGCAGTTCTTC. It encodes CASSIRDNSYNEQFF.

This chain connects TRBV28 to TRBJ1-2, with D maybe TRBD1 (6 bases). This CDR3 has 15 residues. CDR1 is MDHEN, CDR2 SYDVKM, per germline. Between the trimmed V and J ends, which lost 4 bases and 0 bases, there was a span of 12 bases. The CDR3 DNA reads as TGTGCCAGCAGTTCCGTGGACAGCCCTAACTATGGCTACACCTTC. Amino acids: CASSSVDSPNYGYTF.

This chain joins TRBV15 and TRBJ2-3; 8 nucleotides match TRBD1. CDR3 length equals 16 residues. Germline CDR1 and CDR2: LNHNV and YYDKDF (reference sequence). V lost 5 bases to trimming and J lost 3 bases; unmatched junction nucleotides: 10. As DNA, the CDR3 is TGTGCCACCAGCGACCCTGACAGGGGTCGGACAGATACGCAGTATTTT. It encodes CATSDPDRGRTDTQYF.

This chain connects TRBV5-1 to TRBJ2-5, with D perhaps matching TRBD1 or TRBD2 (5 bases each). The V end was cut by 4 bases, the J end by 5 bases, with 21 bases between. This CDR3 comprises 16 residues. Germline V lookup: CDR1 SGHRS, CDR2 YFSETQ. CDR3 sequence: CASSTLPGPQTETQYF. The CDR3 DNA is TGCGCCAGCAGCACCCTACCGGGACCACAAACGGAGACCCAGTACTTC.

This clonotype showed up just a few times. The V and J genes are TRBV20-1 and TRBJ2-3; 7 bases line up with TRBD2. CDR3 length equals 15 residues. Germline V gene sequence: CDR1 DFQATT, CDR2 SNEGSKA (reference sequence). The trim removed 1 base at V and 8 bases at J, leaving 12 bases unmatched. In DNA, the CDR3 is TGCAGTGCTAGAGGCTCCCCAAACACGGGAGGTACGCAGTATTTT. This codes for CSARGSPNTGGTQYF.

The V and J genes are TRBV7-8 and TRBJ2-5, with D perhaps given as TRBD1 or TRBD2 (5 bases each). Between the trimmed V and J ends, which lost 1 base and 4 bases, there was a span of 10 bases. Germline lookup yields CDR1 SGHVS and CDR2 FQNEAQ. The CDR3 is 14 amino acids. This CDR3 reads CASSLGFGTETQYF. The CDR3, as DNA: TGTGCCAGCAGCTTAGGGTTTGGGACAGAGACCCAGTACTTC.

V is TRBV24-1 and J is TRBJ1-5; D unresolved. Trimming pared 7 bases from V and 2 bases from J, leaving 8 bases between. Germline V gene sequence: CDR1 KGHDR, CDR2 SFDVKD. The CDR3 extends over 13 amino acids. DNA for the CDR3: TGTGCCACCAGGGACCCAGGCAATCAGCCCCAGCATTTT. Encoded protein: CATRDPGNQPQHF.

The chain couples TRBV20-1 to TRBJ2-7; D possibly corresponds to TRBD1 (6 bases). The CDR3 is 14 amino acids. The V and J ends lost 3 bases and 0 bases respectively, with 12 bases between them. Germline V gives CDR1 DFQATT, CDR2 SNEGSKA (reference sequence). DNA for the CDR3: TGCAGTGCTAGCAAACAGGGAAGCTCCTACGAGCAGTACTTC. It yields the protein CSASKQGSSYEQYF.

This clonotype was observed a handful of times. This chain uses TRBV4-3 with TRBJ2-1, with D uncertain. Between the trimmed V and J ends, which lost 0 bases and 2 bases, there was a span of 11 bases. The CDR3 contains 16 residues. CDR1 LGHNA and CDR2 YSLEER come from the germline V gene. The CDR3 loop reads CASSQEDAPTYNEQFF. Here the CDR3 DNA reads TGCGCCAGCAGCCAAGAGGATGCCCCAACCTACAATGAGCAGTTCTTC.

The chain employs TRBV12-5 and TRBJ2-1, with D perhaps TRBD2 (5 bases). This CDR3 comprises 12 residues. V was shortened by 5 bases and J by 9 bases, with 11 bases between the two germline ends. In germline, CDR1 is LGHNT, CDR2 FRNRAP. The CDR3: CASGAGGIEQFF. The CDR3 DNA reads TGTGCTAGTGGTGCCGGAGGTATTGAGCAGTTCTTC.

This clonotype was counted only a few times. The chain is built from TRBV20-1 and TRBJ2-5; the D call may be TRBD1 or TRBD2 (5 bases each). Germline lookup yields CDR1 DFQATT and CDR2 SNEGSKA (reference sequence). This CDR3 is 14 amino acids long. With 2 bases removed from V and 7 bases from J, the gap between germline ends came to 17 bases. The chain's CDR3 is CSARKGTVGGTQYF. The CDR3 bases are TGCAGTGCTAGAAAAGGGACGGTGGGTGGGACCCAGTACTTC.

The genes are TRBV4-2 and TRBJ1-2, with a possible D match to TRBD1 (6 bases). Between the trimmed V and J ends, which lost 2 bases and 2 bases, there was a span of 15 bases. This CDR3 contains 16 residues. Germline CDR1 reads LGHNA; CDR2 reads YNFKEQ. In DNA form, the CDR3 reads TGTGCCAGCAGCCAAACCGGGACACCGACGAACTATGGCTACACCTTC. Its translation: CASSQTGTPTNYGYTF.

The chain employs TRBV20-1 and TRBJ2-7, with 9 positions matching TRBD2. V trimming: 3 bases; J trimming: 7 bases; junction bases outside the gene matches: 16. CDR1 is DFQATT, CDR2 SNEGSKA, per germline (reference sequence). The CDR3 contains 16 residues. For the CDR3, the DNA is TGCAGTGCTAGGGTAGCGGGGGCGACAACCTACAATGAGCAGTACTTC. Amino acids: CSARVAGATTYNEQYF.

The gene calls are TRBV7-8 and TRBJ2-3; no reliable D call. V lost 5 bases and J lost 2, with 14 bases in between. Germline V gene lookup returns CDR1 SGHVS and CDR2 FQNEAQ. This CDR3 spans 15 amino acids. The CDR3, as DNA: TGTGCCAGCAGCCCTGCAGCGCGTATCACAGATACGCAGTATTTT. Protein: CASSPAARITDTQYF.

J is TRBJ2-3 and V is TRBV3-1, with 10 positions matching TRBD2. V shed 0 bases and J 8 bases; nucleotides not matched to a gene: 8. The CDR3 length is 16 residues. Per the germline V gene, CDR1 is LGHDT and CDR2 is YNNKEL (reference sequence). The CDR3 bases are TGTGCCAGCAGCCAAGAGGTTAGCGGGGGGTTTGGTACGCAGTATTTT. Translating it yields CASSQEVSGGFGTQYF.

V and J are TRBV3-1 and TRBJ1-2; D possibly corresponds to TRBD1 (5 bases). This CDR3 has 15 residues. Germline V lookup: CDR1 LGHDT, CDR2 YNNKEL (reference sequence). The germline V and J ends were trimmed by 3 bases and 8 bases, with 19 bases remaining between them. CDR3 DNA: TGTGCCAGCAGCCATAGACCGGGACGGAGGACGGGCTACACCTTC. It is translated as CASSHRPGRRTGYTF.

This chain links TRBV10-2 with TRBJ1-2; the D gene is possibly TRBD1 (5 bases). Trimming removed 2 bases from V and 4 bases from J, with 14 bases in between. This CDR3 region has 15 residues. CDR1 is WSHSY and CDR2 is SAAADI in the germline V gene. As DNA, the CDR3 is TGCGCCAGCAGTGAGACCGGCAGGGAGGGCTATGGCTACACCTTC. Its protein product is CASSETGREGYGYTF.

This clonotype has a handful of counts. CDR3 coding DNA: TGTGCCAGCAGATCCGGGACGAACACCGGGGAGCTGTTTTTT. This encodes CASRSGTNTGELFF. The chain recombines TRBV28 with TRBJ2-2, with D possibly matching TRBD2 (5 bases). The V end lost 6 bases, the J end lost 0 bases, and 8 bases lay between the germline ends. The CDR3 contains 14 residues. Germline lookup yields CDR1 MDHEN and CDR2 SYDVKM.

This clonotype has more than one count but fewer than ten. This sequence joins TRBV6-2 or TRBV6-3 and TRBJ2-5; TRBD2 aligns across 8 bases. The CDR3 contains 15 residues. J was trimmed by 2 bases and V by 3 bases; bases with no gene match: 5. Germline CDR1 MNHEY, CDR2 SVGEGT. CDR3 nucleotides: TGTGCCAGCAGTTATATAGCGGGGATTCAAGAGACCCAGTACTTC. It codes for CASSYIAGIQETQYF.

The chain couples TRBV18 to TRBJ2-1; TRBD2 agrees at 9 bases. The V segment lost 5 bases and the J segment 5 bases; nucleotides outside the gene matches: 4. Germline CDR1 is KGHSH and CDR2 is LQKENI. The CDR3 spans 14 residues. The CDR3 DNA is TGTGCCAGCTCAACTAGCGGGCCTCACAATGAGCAGTTCTTC. Its translation is CASSTSGPHNEQFF.